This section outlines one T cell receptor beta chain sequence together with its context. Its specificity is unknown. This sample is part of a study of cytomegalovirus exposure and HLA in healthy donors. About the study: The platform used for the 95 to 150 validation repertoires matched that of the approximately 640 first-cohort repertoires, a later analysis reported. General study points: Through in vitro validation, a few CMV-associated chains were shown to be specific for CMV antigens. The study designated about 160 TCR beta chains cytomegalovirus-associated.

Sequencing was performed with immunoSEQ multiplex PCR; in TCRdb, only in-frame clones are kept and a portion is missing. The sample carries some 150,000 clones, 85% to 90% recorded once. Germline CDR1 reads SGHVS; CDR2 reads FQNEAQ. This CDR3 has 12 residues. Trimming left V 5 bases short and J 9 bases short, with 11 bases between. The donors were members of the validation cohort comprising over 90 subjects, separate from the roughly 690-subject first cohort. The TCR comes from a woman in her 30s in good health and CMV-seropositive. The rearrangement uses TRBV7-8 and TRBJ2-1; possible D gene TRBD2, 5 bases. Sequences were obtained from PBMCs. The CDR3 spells CASSLPSREQFF. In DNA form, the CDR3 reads TGTGCCAGCAGCCTCCCTAGCCGTGAGCAGTTCTTC.